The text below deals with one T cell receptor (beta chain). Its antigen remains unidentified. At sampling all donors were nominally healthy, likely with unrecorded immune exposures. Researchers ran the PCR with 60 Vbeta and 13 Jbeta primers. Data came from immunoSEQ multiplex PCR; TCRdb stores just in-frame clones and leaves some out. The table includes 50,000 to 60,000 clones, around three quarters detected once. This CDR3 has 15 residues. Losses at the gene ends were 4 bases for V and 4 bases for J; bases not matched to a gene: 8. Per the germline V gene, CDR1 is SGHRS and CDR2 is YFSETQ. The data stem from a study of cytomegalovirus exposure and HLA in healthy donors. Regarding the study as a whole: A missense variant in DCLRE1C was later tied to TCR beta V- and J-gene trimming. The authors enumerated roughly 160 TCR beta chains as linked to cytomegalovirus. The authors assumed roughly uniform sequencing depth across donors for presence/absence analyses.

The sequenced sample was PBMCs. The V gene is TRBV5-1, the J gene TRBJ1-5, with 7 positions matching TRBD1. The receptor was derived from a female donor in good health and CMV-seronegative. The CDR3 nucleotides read TGCGCCAGCAGCCCTGGAGGGACAGATAATCAGCCCCAGCATTTT. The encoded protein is CASSPGGTDNQPQHF.